Described below is a single TCR beta chain sequence and its context. The target antigen is unknown. This record comes from a study of vaccination and CD4 T cells after COVID-19. Study in general: Sampling that followed vaccination took place a median about 70 days after dose two, within a range of 14 to 241. Controls used CEFX viral epitopes (positive), HIV-1 Nef peptides (negative), or no peptide. Overall study results and limits: The median proportion of reactive clones detected only post-vaccination in convalescent patients was 85% to 90%. Median SARS-CoV-2-reactive clonotype numbers went from around 20 to 38; this increase was not significant.

As to treatment: approximately 9-day PBMC culture with coronavirus spike peptide pools or control peptides (ViraFEST assay). With the Oncomine TCR Beta short-read assay, DNA from cultured CD4+ T cells was sequenced. MiXCR was run by TCRdb on the PCR reads, yielding one entry per CDR3 protein. The table has about 15,000 distinct CDR3 sequences, 33% seen once. This receptor was obtained from a human donor who had recovered from COVID-19. The sequences come from CD4+ T cells from blood, cultured in vitro, collected after SARS-CoV-2 vaccination.

CDR3 in DNA: TGTGCCAGCAGTCCTGGGGGCTACAGGGGTCGCACTGAAGCTTTCTTT. It translates to CASSPGGYRGRTEAFF. The chain couples TRBV28 to TRBJ1-1; TRBD1 agrees at 7 bases. The trim removed 5 bases at V and 4 bases at J, leaving 13 bases unmatched. CDR1 and CDR2 (germline): MDHEN, SYDVKM. This CDR3 has 16 residues.